Listed below are T cell receptor beta chains from one sample, sequenced in a study of shared clonotypes between healthy human individuals. Sequencing was performed with immunoSEQ multiplex PCR; in TCRdb, only in-frame clones are kept and a portion is missing. The sample lists roughly 2,300,000 clones, around 92% occurring once. The sequencing sample was made of naive CD4+ T cells from PBMCs. These receptors originate from a man aged 18-30 years in good health. Some clones in this sample may be carry-over from other donors' samples. CDR3s include the opening cysteine and the closing phenylalanine or tryptophan. Fields, in order: J gene, clone size, V gene, D gene, CDR3 DNA, CDR3 protein. The D gene is left open where the match is weak. Size is stated for part of the rows, as once, few or many counts, or as a class when the clone is expanded.

>TRBJ2-2|-|TRBV21-1|-
TGTGCCAGCAGACAGGACAGGGGAGTAGCCGGGGAGCTGTTTTTT
CASRQDRGVAGELFF
>TRBJ2-7|once|TRBV2|-
TGTGCCAGCAGTGAACGGGGCTCCTACGAGCAGTACTTC
CASSERGSYEQYF
>TRBJ2-1|-|TRBV11-3|-
TGTGCCAGCAGCTTAGATTTGTGGACCAGGAGGTTCTTC
CASSLDLWTRRFF
>TRBJ2-3|-|TRBV6-1|-
TGTGCCAGCAGTGGGCGGGATTGGGATACGCAGTATTTT
CASSGRDWDTQYF
>TRBJ2-2|-|TRBV5-1|TRBD1
TGCGCCAGCAGCTTGCCGGGACAGTCGAACACCGGGGAGCTGTTTTTT
CASSLPGQSNTGELFF
>TRBJ2-1|-|TRBV19|TRBD2
TGTGCCAGTAGTCAGTCTAGCGGGGCCTACAATGAGCAGTTCTTC
CASSQSSGAYNEQFF
>TRBJ2-4|-|TRBV5-1|-
TGCGCCAGCAGCTTGGAGGGGGGAAATACCAAAAACATTCAGTACTTC
CASSLEGGNTKNIQYF
>TRBJ2-1|-|TRBV4-1|TRBD2
TGCGCCAGCAGCCAAGATCTGAGCGGGAGGTCCAATGAGCAGTTCTTC
CASSQDLSGRSNEQFF
>TRBJ1-2|-|TRBV6-1|-
TGTGCCAGCAGTGAAGGGGGCAGCAACTATGGCTACACCTTC
CASSEGGSNYGYTF
>TRBJ1-2|-|TRBV15|-
TGTGCCACCAGCAGAGATTCGACTGCCTATGGCTACACCTTC
CATSRDSTAYGYTF
>TRBJ2-7|-|TRBV28|TRBD2
TGTGCCAGCAGTGAGACTAGCGGACTATATTCCTACGAGCAGTACTTC
CASSETSGLYSYEQYF
>TRBJ2-7|-|TRBV11-1|-
TGTGCCAGCAGGGGTTCGGAAGGCTCTGGACGCGAGCAGTACTTC
CASRGSEGSGREQYF
>TRBJ2-5|-|TRBV1|-
TGCACCAGCAGCCAAGACCCAGAGACCCAGTACTTC
CTSSQDPETQYF
>TRBJ1-4|-|TRBV9|-
TGTGCCAGCAGCGTAGGCAGGACCACCCTTGGTGAAAAACTGTTTTTT
CASSVGRTTLGEKLFF
>TRBJ1-1|-|TRBV5-4|-
TGTGCCAGCAGCTTGTTTACAGCCACTGAAGCTTTCTTT
CASSLFTATEAFF
>TRBJ1-4|-|TRBV6-8|-
TGTGCCAGCAGTTACCCCCACCTCCGGGAGGGGATTTTT
CASSYPHLREGIF
>TRBJ2-2|-|TRBV28|TRBD2
TGTGCCAGCACTCATAGCGGGAGGGCCAGTGGGGAGCTGTTTTTT
CASTHSGRASGELFF
>TRBJ2-7|-|TRBV7-2|-
TGTGCCAGCAGCTACACCGGGCCAACCCTAGAGCAGTACTTC
CASSYTGPTLEQYF
>TRBJ2-7|-|TRBV29-1|-
TGCAGCGTTGGGCAGGGCGAGCAGTACTTC
CSVGQGEQYF
>TRBJ2-7|-|TRBV6-6|-
TGTGCCAGCAGTAGAGGGGGGACTGCCTACGAGCAGTACTTC
CASSRGGTAYEQYF
>TRBJ2-5|-|TRBV9|-
TGTGCCAGCAGCGTAGGGCAGGGCAGGGGTCAAGAGACCCAGTACTTC
CASSVGQGRGQETQYF
>TRBJ1-2|-|TRBV11-2|-
TGTGCCAGCAGCTTAGATTGGATCAGAAGTAACTATGGCTACACCTTC
CASSLDWIRSNYGYTF
>TRBJ1-2|-|TRBV18|-
TGTGCCAGCTCACCTCACCGAGTGGGCTACACCTTC
CASSPHRVGYTF
>TRBJ1-2|-|TRBV29-1|-
TGCAGCGTTGACAATCGGCAGATCTATGGCTACACCTTC
CSVDNRQIYGYTF
>TRBJ2-7|-|TRBV5-1|TRBD2
TGCGCCAGCAGAATTACTAGCGGGAGTTCCTACGAGCAGTACTTC
CASRITSGSSYEQYF
>TRBJ2-2|-|TRBV27|-
TGTGCCAGCAGCTTTAATGGGGTCGGGGAGCTGTTTTTT
CASSFNGVGELFF
>TRBJ2-7|-|TRBV19|TRBD2
TGTGCCAGTAGTACTTTTGGGCGGGGAGGGAGATACGAGCAGTACTTC
CASSTFGRGGRYEQYF
>TRBJ2-5|-|TRBV20-1|-
TGCAGTGCTTGGGGTGGAGAGACCCAGTACTTC
CSAWGGETQYF
>TRBJ1-2|-|TRBV28|TRBD1
TGTGCCAGCAGAAGTACGGGGGGACAGGGGGCGGCGGGCGACAACTATGGCTACACCTTC
CASRSTGGQGAAGDNYGYTF
>TRBJ2-5|-|TRBV4-1|-
TGCGCCAGCAGCCAAGCCCTTACTCCAGCCGAGACCCAGTACTTC
CASSQALTPAETQYF
>TRBJ2-7|-|TRBV11-2|TRBD1
TGTGCCAGCAGCACCGGACAGGTCTCAGAGGGCGAGCAGTACTTC
CASSTGQVSEGEQYF
>TRBJ2-7|-|TRBV28|-
TGTGCCAGCAGTTTATGGTTAGCGGACTCCTACGAGCAGTACTTC
CASSLWLADSYEQYF
>TRBJ2-2|-|TRBV29-1|-
TGCAGCGTTCTTGGGGACCTCAACACCGGGGAGCTGTTTTTT
CSVLGDLNTGELFF
>TRBJ1-5|-|TRBV5-1|TRBD1
TGCGCCAGCAGCCCCGGACAGGGACTCAGTTATCAGCCCCAGCATTTT
CASSPGQGLSYQPQHF
>TRBJ2-3|-|TRBV4-3|-
TGCGCCAGCAGCCAAGGGCAGGGGAGCACAGATACGCAGTATTTT
CASSQGQGSTDTQYF
>TRBJ2-3|-|TRBV28|-
TGTGCCAGCATTTCGCAGACCCGACGAATCACTACGCAGTATTTT
CASISQTRRITTQYF
>TRBJ2-5|-|TRBV28|-
TGTGCCAGCAGTTTAATCGGAGGGGAGACCCAGTACTTC
CASSLIGGETQYF
>TRBJ1-4|once|TRBV2|-
TGTGCCAGCAGTGGAGGGGTTGGAGAAAAACTGTTTTTT
CASSGGVGEKLFF
>TRBJ2-1|-|TRBV6-4|TRBD2
TGTGCCAGCAGTGAAAGCGGGAGGGCTTTTTACAATGAGCAGTTCTTC
CASSESGRAFYNEQFF
>TRBJ2-1|-|TRBV4-1|TRBD2
TGCGCCAGCAGCCAAGAGGTCAGTCTAGCGGGAGGTGAGCAGTTCTTC
CASSQEVSLAGGEQFF
>TRBJ1-1|-|TRBV25-1|-
TGTGCCAGCAGTGATGGGACTTCGGGTGATACTGAAGCTTTCTTT
CASSDGTSGDTEAFF
>TRBJ2-1|-|TRBV10-3|-
TGTGCCATCAGTGAATTGTGGGAGGAGTACAATGAGCAGTTCTTC
CAISELWEEYNEQFF